Listed below are T cell receptor beta chains from one sample, sequenced in a study of beta chain features in type 1 diabetes. Measured with immunoSEQ multiplex PCR; TCRdb has only the in-frame clones, and not every one. The sample carries about 360,000 clones, about 12% recorded once. Material for sequencing was naive CD4+ T cells from blood. The source is a woman aged 18-29 years with type 1 diabetes. Each CDR3 is given with its conserved first and last residue.

V,J,CDR3
TRBV28,TRBJ2-1,CASSSGLAKYNEQFF
TRBV19,TRBJ2-4,CASSIRGRENIQYF
TRBV7-9,TRBJ2-7,CASSPRGVYEQYF
TRBV5-4,TRBJ1-1,CASRRGGTEAFF
TRBV7-9,TRBJ1-2,CASSGTGRDYGYTF
TRBV5-6,TRBJ1-2,CASSPSGQVHWRSGYTF
TRBV4-3,TRBJ2-7,CASSQYAGSYEQYF
TRBV7-2,TRBJ2-5,CASSLVGSGTQYF
TRBV27,TRBJ1-2,CASSGQGNYGYTF
TRBV15,TRBJ1-5,CATSRGMGDRGNQPQHF
TRBV5-1,TRBJ2-3,CASRERPSTDTQYF
TRBV4-2,TRBJ2-1,CASSQDPNSGRRGEQFF
TRBV15,TRBJ1-3,CATSRDQGAGNTIYF
TRBV19,TRBJ2-5,CASSYGLAGVETQYF
TRBV7-2,TRBJ1-2,CASRRLANYGYTF
TRBV4-3,TRBJ2-2,CASSPLTGELFF
TRBV11-2,TRBJ2-5,CASSPGQGSGETQYF
TRBV4-3,TRBJ2-7,CASSLAGGPYEQYF
TRBV18,TRBJ2-2,CASSPGTSGSTGELFF
TRBV7-2,TRBJ2-6,CASSFGGAGANVLTF
TRBV14,TRBJ1-1,CASSQRVSGGRTEAFF
TRBV6-5,TRBJ1-2,CASRMKGGRGYYTF
TRBV28,TRBJ2-5,CASSPGQGAPETQYF
TRBV7-9,TRBJ1-2,CASSLAIGNSGYGYTF
TRBV9,TRBJ2-1,CASSPGGSGFFNEQFF
TRBV9,TRBJ2-3,CASSVATRDTQYF
TRBV11-3,TRBJ1-5,CASSFGGSNQPQHF
TRBV29-1,TRBJ1-3,CSVGARGRASVLPSGNTIYF
TRBV29-1,TRBJ1-2,CSVEVLDRQSGYTF
TRBV6-5,TRBJ2-5,CASSRGGRTQYF
TRBV18,TRBJ1-1,CASSPPGQQAFF
TRBV29-1,TRBJ1-1,CSVENRVALGTEAFF
TRBV7-8,TRBJ2-3,CASSPGQGSDTQYF
TRBV7-9,TRBJ2-7,CASSLGPRDEQYF
TRBV7-2,TRBJ1-1,CASSYETGGPNRAFF
TRBV6-5,TRBJ2-7,CASSYSKAGSTYEQYF
TRBV28,TRBJ2-3,CASIAGNTDTQYF
TRBV15,TRBJ2-3,CATSLRAAGGRSDTQYF
TRBV7-2,TRBJ1-1,CASSSQGLGTEAFF
TRBV28,TRBJ2-3,CASSRGGRDTQYF
TRBV18,TRBJ2-3,CASSPPASGGMLDTQYF
TRBV21-1,TRBJ2-5,CASSNGQNQETQYF
TRBV9,TRBJ1-5,CASSADLDSLPQHF
TRBV25-1,TRBJ1-6,CASSDLNSPLHF
TRBV7-9,TRBJ1-6,CASSSWQGNSPLHF